Listed here are 2 T cell receptor beta chains from one sample, sequenced in a study of blood T cell repertoires in COVID-19. TCRdb's table, derived via immunoSEQ multiplex PCR, lists solely in-frame clones and lacks some. The data contain about 110,000 clones, 80% to 85% of them singletons. The sequenced material came from peripheral blood. Source of these receptors: an elderly woman with acute or convalescent COVID-19.

The chain carries TRBV20-1 and TRBJ2-5; 8 bases match TRBD2. J lost 4 bases, V lost 3 bases, and 10 bases had no gene match. The germline gives CDR1 DFQATT, CDR2 SNEGSKA (reference sequence). CDR3 length: 15 amino acids. The CDR3 DNA follows: TGCAGTGCTAGTCGCATAGCGGGAAATGGAGAGACCCAGTACTTC. Translated: CSASRIAGNGETQYF.

In this sample, this clone turned up many times. The chain employs TRBV3-1 (or the pseudogene TRBV3-2) and TRBJ1-1; D unresolved. V was cut by 1 base and J by 1 base, with 19 bases left in between. The CDR3 runs to 18 residues. Germline CDR1 LGHDT, CDR2 YNNKEL (reference sequence). CDR3 DNA: TGTGCCAGCAGCCAAGCCCCTGTCCTCACCAGGTCGAACACTGAAGCTTTCTTT. Its translation: CASSQAPVLTRSNTEAFF.